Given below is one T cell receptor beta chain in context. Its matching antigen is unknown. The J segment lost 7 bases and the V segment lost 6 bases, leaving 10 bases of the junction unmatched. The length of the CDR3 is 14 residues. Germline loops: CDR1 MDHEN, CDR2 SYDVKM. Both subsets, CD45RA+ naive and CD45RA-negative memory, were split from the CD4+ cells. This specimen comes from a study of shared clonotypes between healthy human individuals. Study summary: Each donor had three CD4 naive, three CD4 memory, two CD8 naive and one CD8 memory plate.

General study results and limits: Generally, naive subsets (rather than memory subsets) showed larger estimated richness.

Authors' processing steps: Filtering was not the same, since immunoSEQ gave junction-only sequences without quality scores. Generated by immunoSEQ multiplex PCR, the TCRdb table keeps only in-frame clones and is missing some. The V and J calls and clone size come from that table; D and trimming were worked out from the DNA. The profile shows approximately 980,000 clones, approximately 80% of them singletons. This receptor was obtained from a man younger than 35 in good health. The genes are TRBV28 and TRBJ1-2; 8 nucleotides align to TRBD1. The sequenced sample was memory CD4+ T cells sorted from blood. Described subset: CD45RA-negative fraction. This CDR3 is CASRTRGQGSGYTF. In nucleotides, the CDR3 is TGTGCCAGCAGAACCAGGGGGCAGGGTTCTGGCTACACCTTC.